These 32 T cell receptor beta chains were all obtained from the same sample, sequenced in a study of blood T cell repertoires in COVID-19 (dated by TCRdb to about 2020). Library construction relied on the immunoSEQ multiplex PCR assay. The table was pulled from immuneACCESS by TCRdb, which kept in-frame rearrangements only. Such tables lose some clones; where checked, under half of the loss comes from unresolved V genes, and the rest has no known cause. The sample table contains over 25,000 clones; only one count was recorded for more than 85% of them. About a sixth of the sample belongs to the ten largest clones. The sample comprised peripheral blood. All receptors come from a human donor with active COVID-19. The donor label of this sample is uncertain.

V gene TRBV7-2 combines with J gene TRBJ2-7, with D perhaps TRBD1 (5 bases). Trimming left V 2 bases short and J 1 base short, with 12 bases between. The CDR3 extends over 15 amino acids. Germline V CDR1 and CDR2: SGHTA, FQGNSA. The CDR3 DNA is TGTGCCAGCAGCTTACTCCAGGGTGTTTCCTACGAGCAGTACTTC. It encodes CASSLLQGVSYEQYF.

The genes are TRBV12-3 or TRBV12-4 and TRBJ1-2, with D possibly matching TRBD1 (5 bases). Trimming removed 5 bases at V and 9 bases at J, with 10 bases between. CDR3 length: 11 residues. The CDR3 region is CASSETVSYTF. DNA for the CDR3: TGTGCCAGCAGTGAGACAGTCAGCTACACCTTC.

The chain combines TRBV20-1 with TRBJ1-1, with TRBD1 matching 7 bases. Germline V gene lookup returns CDR1 DFQATT and CDR2 SNEGSKA (reference sequence). The CDR3 is 10 residues long. With V trimmed by 6 bases and J by 8 bases, 3 bases remained unmatched. CDR3 sequence (DNA): TGCAGTGCCCCGGACAGGGAAGCTTTCTTT. Translated: CSAPDREAFF.

Here the CDR3 reads CASSRPSGSNTGELFF. Written as DNA, the CDR3 is TGTGCCAGCAGTCGACCTAGCGGGAGTAACACCGGGGAGCTGTTTTTT. The chain employs TRBV6-2 or TRBV6-3 and TRBJ2-2; TRBD2 matches at 10 bases. After removal of 5 bases from V and 2 bases from J, the junction contained 5 bases not matched to a gene. The V gene's germline CDR1 is MNHEY and CDR2 SVGEGT. The CDR3 spans 16 residues.

This chain uses TRBV9 with TRBJ2-5; 14 nucleotides line up with TRBD2. The CDR3 is 16 residues long. V was pared by 4 bases and J by 6 bases, with 8 bases of the junction left unmatched. The germline gives CDR1 SGDLS, CDR2 YYNGEE. The CDR3 DNA reads TGTGCCAGCAGCTCAAGGACTAGCGGGGGGAGAAAGACCCAGTACTTC. Its translation is CASSSRTSGGRKTQYF.

The V and J genes are TRBV6-2 or TRBV6-3 and TRBJ2-7; possibly TRBD2 for D (6 bases). Germline V gene data show CDR1 as MNHEY and CDR2 as SVGEGT. The CDR3 runs to 14 residues. Trimming stripped 2 bases from V and 4 bases from J, with 12 bases between. The CDR3 nucleotides read TGTGCCAGCAGTTACGGGACTTATCTATACGAGCAGTACTTC. It codes for CASSYGTYLYEQYF.

This rearrangement joins TRBV18 to TRBJ2-1, with 9 bases matching TRBD1. Per the germline V gene, CDR1 is KGHSH and CDR2 is LQKENI. Germline trimming cut 3 bases from V and 1 base from J; bases unmatched to any gene: 10. This CDR3 comprises 18 residues. The CDR3 DNA reads TGTGCCAGCTCACCCCTTCCCGGGACAGGGAGGTCCTACAATGAGCAGTTCTTC. Translating it yields CASSPLPGTGRSYNEQFF.

This rearrangement joins TRBV5-1 to TRBJ2-1; D remains ambiguous. The CDR3 contains 11 residues. The V end lost 4 bases, the J end lost 5 bases, and 4 bases lay between the germline ends. Germline CDR1 and CDR2: SGHRS and YFSETQ. The CDR3 is CASSSHNEQFF. As DNA, the CDR3 is TGCGCCAGCAGCAGCCACAATGAGCAGTTCTTC.

V usage is TRBV5-1 and J usage is TRBJ2-7; 7 nucleotides match TRBD1. The V gene's germline CDR1 is SGHRS and CDR2 YFSETQ. Trimming took 0 bases from V and 5 from J; bases not matched to a gene: 11. The CDR3 runs to 16 residues. CDR3 protein: CASSLEGGRGPDEQYF. CDR3 bases: TGCGCCAGCAGCTTGGAAGGGGGCAGGGGACCCGACGAGCAGTACTTC.

V gene TRBV6-5 combines with J gene TRBJ1-1; weak D call: TRBD1 (5 bases). This CDR3 has 13 residues. Germline lookup yields CDR1 MNHEY and CDR2 SVGAGI. V was trimmed by 6 bases and J by 4 bases, leaving 12 bases between them. The CDR3 DNA reads TGTGCCAGCAGACCCCGGGGGGGCACTGAAGCTTTCTTT. Translation: CASRPRGGTEAFF.

The chain has TRBV19 and TRBJ1-2; 7 nucleotides line up with TRBD1. The germline CDR1 and CDR2 sequences are LNHDA and SQIVND (reference sequence). The CDR3 runs 13 residues. V lost 8 bases, J lost 4 bases, and 7 bases stayed unmatched. CDR3 DNA sequence: TGTGCCAGTTCCAAGGAGGGGGCCTATGGCTACACCTTC. Its translation: CASSKEGAYGYTF.

The chain links TRBV4-2 to TRBJ2-5; 14 bases are shared with TRBD2. Germline V lookup: CDR1 LGHNA, CDR2 YNFKEQ. V lost 2 bases to trimming and J lost 0 bases; unmatched junction nucleotides: 5. The length of the CDR3 is 18 residues. CDR3 DNA: TGTGCCAGCAGCCAACTCGGGACTAGCGGGAGACACCAAGAGACCCAGTACTTC. It yields the protein CASSQLGTSGRHQETQYF.

J is TRBJ2-1 and V is TRBV7-2; the D gene is possibly TRBD1 (5 bases). The CDR3 consists of 14 residues. The V gene's germline CDR1 is SGHTA and CDR2 FQGNSA. The V end was cut by 2 bases, the J end by 3 bases, with 8 bases between. The CDR3 here is CASSLSRDYNEQFF. The CDR3 coding sequence is TGTGCCAGCAGCTTAAGCAGGGACTACAATGAGCAGTTCTTC.

The chain links TRBV6-1 to TRBJ1-2; 8 positions agree with TRBD1. CDR1 MNHNS and CDR2 SASEGT come from the germline V gene. J was trimmed by 5 bases and V by 3 bases; bases with no gene match: 11. This CDR3 has 16 residues. CDR3 region: CASSEPDRGPFYGYTF. For the CDR3, the DNA is TGTGCCAGCAGTGAGCCTGACAGGGGCCCATTTTATGGCTACACCTTC.

This sequence joins TRBV7-2 and TRBJ1-1; D possibly corresponds to TRBD1 (6 bases). The CDR3 consists of 13 residues. V was cut by 6 bases and J by 4 bases, with 12 bases left in between. The V gene's germline CDR1 is SGHTA and CDR2 FQGNSA. The CDR3 here is CASRIQGITEAFF. In DNA form, the CDR3 reads TGTGCCAGCAGAATTCAGGGGATCACTGAAGCTTTCTTT.

As regards this clone: The final CDR3 position lacks the conserved phenylalanine or tryptophan, pointing to a likely read error. It is unclear where the CDR3 begins or ends on the DNA, so no DNA is shown, and the CDR3 is as TCRdb lists it. V usage is TRBV5-5 and J usage is TRBJ2-7; the table's TRBD2 call for D was not verified on the DNA. The CDR3 totals 8 residues, both ends included. CDR1 SGHKS and CDR2 YYEKEE come from the germline V gene (reference sequence). The CDR3 here is CASTKLGA.

The rearrangement uses TRBV29-1 and TRBJ1-2; 8 positions match TRBD1. Trimming took 3 bases from V and 6 from J; bases not matched to a gene: 3. The CDR3 is 12 amino acids. From germline, CDR1 is SQVTM and CDR2 ANQGSEA. CDR3: CSVEWGQDGYTF. The CDR3 coding sequence is TGCAGCGTTGAGTGGGGACAGGATGGCTACACCTTC.

This chain connects TRBV4-2 to TRBJ2-3; 8 bases fit TRBD2. There are 16 residues in the CDR3. The V segment lost 4 bases and the J segment 4 bases; nucleotides outside the gene matches: 10. The germline gives CDR1 LGHNA, CDR2 YNFKEQ. Here the CDR3 reads CASSPSGGRVADTQYF. Here the CDR3 DNA reads TGTGCCAGCAGCCCGAGCGGGGGCCGTGTAGCAGATACGCAGTATTTT.

This chain connects TRBV7-7 to TRBJ2-1; TRBD2 is a possible D gene (6 bases). V gave up 5 bases and J gave up 2 bases, with 19 bases separating them. The germline V gene encodes CDR1 SSHAT and CDR2 FNYEAQ (reference sequence). The CDR3 sequence is 17 residues long. CDR3 loop: CASSPGFGSGAYNEQFF. CDR3 nucleotide sequence: TGTGCCAGCAGCCCAGGTTTTGGTAGCGGTGCCTACAATGAGCAGTTCTTC.

The gene calls are TRBV18 and TRBJ2-1; 8 bases are shared with TRBD1. Per germline, CDR1 KGHSH and CDR2 LQKENI. V shed 4 bases and J 6 bases; nucleotides not matched to a gene: 11. This CDR3 has 16 residues. CDR3 sequence: CASSQPGQVWSNEQFF. CDR3 nucleotide sequence: TGTGCCAGCTCACAACCGGGACAGGTGTGGAGCAATGAGCAGTTCTTC.

This chain joins TRBV18 and TRBJ2-5; D might be TRBD2 (6 bases). The CDR3 sequence is 14 residues long. Trimming took off 2 bases at V and 4 bases at J, with 11 bases between the two ends. The V gene's germline CDR1 is KGHSH and CDR2 LQKENI. DNA of the CDR3: TGTGCCAGCTCACCAAAGGAGGGACCAGAGACCCAGTACTTC. It codes for CASSPKEGPETQYF. The complete variable domain, with remaining parts taken from reference TRBV18 and TRBJ2-5, reads NAGVMQNPRHLVRRRGQEARLRCSPMKGHSHVYWYRQLPEEGLKFMVYLQKENIIDESGMPKERFSAEFPKEGPSILRIQQVVRGDSAAYFCASSPKEGPETQYFGPGTRLLVL.

The chain combines TRBV20-1 with TRBJ2-3, with TRBD2 matching 11 bases. In germline, CDR1 is DFQATT, CDR2 SNEGSKA (reference sequence). The CDR3 contains 11 residues. V shed 6 bases and J 13 bases; nucleotides not matched to a gene: 6. DNA of the CDR3: TGCAGTGCCCACACTAGCGGGGGCAAGTATTTT. Translating gives CSAHTSGGKYF.

The chain is built from TRBV30 and TRBJ1-3; a possible D gene is TRBD1 (6 bases). Germline V gene sequence: CDR1 GTSNPN, CDR2 SVGIG (reference sequence). The length of the CDR3 is 13 residues. The V and J ends lost 4 bases and 2 bases respectively, with 9 bases between them. The CDR3 loop reads CAWIPGAGNTIYF. The CDR3 DNA sequence: TGTGCCTGGATCCCAGGGGCTGGAAACACCATATATTTT.

The chain carries TRBV6-5 and TRBJ1-1; the D gene is possibly TRBD1 (5 bases). CDR3 size: 12 residues. Trimming shortened V by 7 bases and J by 7 bases, and 13 bases separated the two germline ends. CDR1 and CDR2 from the germline V gene are MNHEY and SVGAGI. CDR3 residues: CASNAGQGEAFF. The CDR3 coding sequence is TGTGCCAGCAACGCGGGGCAGGGTGAAGCTTTCTTT.

The V and J genes are TRBV6-5 and TRBJ1-1; a weak D match, TRBD1 (5 bases). Between the trimmed V and J ends, which lost 2 bases and 6 bases, there was a span of 7 bases. Germline CDR1 is MNHEY and CDR2 is SVGAGI. The CDR3 totals 12 residues. The CDR3 DNA is TGTGCCAGCAGTTACGACAGAGCTGAAGCTTTCTTT. It codes for CASSYDRAEAFF.

The chain employs TRBV4-2 and TRBJ1-1; 7 bases align to TRBD1. Germline V CDR1 and CDR2: LGHNA, YNFKEQ. The CDR3 length is 13 residues. The trim removed 2 bases at V and 7 bases at J, leaving 4 bases unmatched. The CDR3, as DNA: TGTGCCAGCAGCCAACCGGGACAGCTTGAAGCTTTCTTT. Its protein is CASSQPGQLEAFF.

The chain is built from TRBV18 and TRBJ2-5; no clear D. Deletions cut 5 bases from V and 1 base from J, with 14 bases between. The CDR3 loop spans 15 amino acids. CDR1 is KGHSH, CDR2 LQKENI, per germline. CDR3 sequence (DNA): TGTGCCAGCTCATCAGTTCGAACCCTCCAAGAGACCCAGTACTTC. As protein: CASSSVRTLQETQYF.

The CDR3 sequence: CASSISDRALNTEAFF. The CDR3, as DNA: TGTGCCAGTAGTATCTCGGACAGGGCGTTGAACACTGAAGCTTTCTTT. The V and J genes are TRBV19 and TRBJ1-1, with TRBD1 identical over 8 bases. V lost 3 bases to trimming and J lost 0 bases; unmatched junction nucleotides: 6. The CDR3 totals 16 residues. Per germline, CDR1 LNHDA and CDR2 SQIVND (reference sequence).

This clone occurred a few times. The V call is TRBV10-3, the J call TRBJ2-2; 7 bases are shared with TRBD1. CDR1 is ENHRY and CDR2 is SYGVKD in the germline V gene. The V gene end was trimmed by 5 bases and the J gene end by 4 bases; junction bases not matched to a gene: 7. The CDR3 sequence is 15 residues long. CDR3 protein: CAISRRDRGTGELFF. The CDR3 DNA reads as TGTGCCATCAGTCGACGGGACAGAGGCACCGGGGAGCTGTTTTTT.

This clone is judged medium-sized (0.01 to 0.1%). This chain uses TRBV19 with TRBJ1-1; D call uncertain. CDR3 size: 11 residues. V lost 8 bases and J lost 1, with 5 bases in between. CDR1 and CDR2 from the germline V gene are LNHDA and SQIVND (reference sequence). For the CDR3, the DNA is TGTGCCAGTTCAGGGAACACTGAAGCTTTCTTT. Translating gives CASSGNTEAFF.

The V and J genes are TRBV19 and TRBJ1-5; D ambiguous. The CDR3 sequence is 14 residues long. V lost 3 bases, J lost 4 bases, and 10 bases lay in between. CDR1 and CDR2 (germline): LNHDA, SQIVND (reference sequence). The CDR3 sequence is CASSIGYRNQPQHF. The CDR3 DNA sequence: TGTGCCAGTAGTATTGGTTACAGAAATCAGCCCCAGCATTTT.

V gene TRBV4-3 combines with J gene TRBJ2-5; 12 bases fit TRBD1. This CDR3 spans 17 amino acids. The germline CDR1 and CDR2 sequences are LGHNA and YSLEER. J gave up 4 bases and V 7 bases, and 13 bases lay outside the gene matches. CDR3 DNA: TGCGCCAGCACCTCAAGATTGGGACAGGGGGCGGGAGAGACCCAGTACTTC. This gives the protein CASTSRLGQGAGETQYF.